Below, one TCR beta chain is given with its context. Antigen: not known. After removal of 3 bases from V and 6 bases from J, the junction contained 7 bases not matched to a gene. This CDR3 comprises 16 residues. From germline, CDR1 is SGHAT and CDR2 FQNNGV. The sample comes from a study of T cell responses to AZD1222 COVID-19 vaccine. General study results and limits: Spike-specific TCR breadth rose after two AZD1222 doses, and depth rose as well.

The repertoire was sequenced with immunoSEQ multiplex PCR; TCRdb's copy has only in-frame clones and lacks some. The sample has some 150,000 clones; about nine tenths are singletons. This sequence originates from an adult who had recovered from COVID-19. The J gene is TRBJ2-1, the V gene TRBV11-2; TRBD2 agrees at 11 bases. The sample in question was peripheral blood, obtained after recovery from COVID-19. DNA of the CDR3: TGTGCCAGCAGCTTCCGCGTAGCGGGAGGGCCCAATGAGCAGTTCTTC. Translating it yields CASSFRVAGGPNEQFF.